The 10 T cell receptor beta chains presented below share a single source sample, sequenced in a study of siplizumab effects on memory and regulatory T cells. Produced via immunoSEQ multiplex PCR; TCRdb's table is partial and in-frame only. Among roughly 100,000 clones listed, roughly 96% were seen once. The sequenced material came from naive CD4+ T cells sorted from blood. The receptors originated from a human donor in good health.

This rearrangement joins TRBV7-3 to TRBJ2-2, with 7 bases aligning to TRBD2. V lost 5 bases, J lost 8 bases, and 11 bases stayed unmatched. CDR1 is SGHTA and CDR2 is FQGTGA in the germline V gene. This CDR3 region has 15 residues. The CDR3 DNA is TGTGCCAGCAGCCCTCGGGGACTACCTTTAGGGGAGCTGTTTTTT. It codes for CASSPRGLPLGELFF.

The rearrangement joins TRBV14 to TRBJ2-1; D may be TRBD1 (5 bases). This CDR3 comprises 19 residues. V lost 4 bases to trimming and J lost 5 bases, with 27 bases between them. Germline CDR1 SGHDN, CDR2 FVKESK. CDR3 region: CASSLLILSGAWGNNEQFF. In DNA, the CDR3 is TGTGCCAGCAGCCTCCTAATTTTATCTGGGGCTTGGGGAAACAATGAGCAGTTCTTC.

In DNA form, the CDR3 reads TGCGCCAGCAGCTTGGACGGGGAGAACACCGGGGAGCTGTTTTTT. Protein sequence: CASSLDGENTGELFF. The rearrangement uses TRBV5-1 and TRBJ2-2; possibly TRBD2 for D (5 bases). The CDR3 spans 15 residues. Trimming cost V 0 bases and J 1 base, with 7 bases left between them. CDR1 and CDR2 (germline): SGHRS, YFSETQ.

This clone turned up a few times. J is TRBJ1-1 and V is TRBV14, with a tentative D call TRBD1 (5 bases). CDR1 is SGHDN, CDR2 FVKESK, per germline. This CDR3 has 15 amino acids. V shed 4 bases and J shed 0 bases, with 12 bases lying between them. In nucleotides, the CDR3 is TGTGCCAGCAGCCTCCGGACACTTATGAACACTGAAGCTTTCTTT. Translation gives CASSLRTLMNTEAFF.

The CDR3 loop is CASSIGQVKETQYF. For the CDR3, the DNA is TGTGCCAGTAGTATCGGACAGGTTAAAGAGACCCAGTACTTC. The chain is built from TRBV19 and TRBJ2-5, with TRBD1 matching 7 bases. Germline V lookup: CDR1 LNHDA, CDR2 SQIVND (reference sequence). V gave up 3 bases and J gave up 3 bases; unmatched junction bases: 4. The length of the CDR3 is 14 residues. Filled out from reference TRBV19 and TRBJ2-5, the complete variable domain reads DGGITQSPKYLFRKEGQNVTLSCEQNLNHDAMYWYRQDPGQGLRLIYYSQIVNDFQKGDIAEGYSVSREKKESFPLTVTSAQKNPTAFYLCASSIGQVKETQYFGPGTRLLVL.

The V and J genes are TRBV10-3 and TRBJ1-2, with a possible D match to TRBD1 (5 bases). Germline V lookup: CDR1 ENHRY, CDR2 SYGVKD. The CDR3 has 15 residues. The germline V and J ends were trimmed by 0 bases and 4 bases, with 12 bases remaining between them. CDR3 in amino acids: CAISESGGDSYGYTF. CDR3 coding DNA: TGTGCCATCAGTGAGTCTGGGGGGGATAGCTATGGCTACACCTTC.

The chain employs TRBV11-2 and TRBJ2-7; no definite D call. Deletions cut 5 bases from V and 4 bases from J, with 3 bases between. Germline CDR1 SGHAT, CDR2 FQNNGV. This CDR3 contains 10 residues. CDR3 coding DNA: TGTGCCAGCAGCAATTACGAGCAGTACTTC. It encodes CASSNYEQYF.

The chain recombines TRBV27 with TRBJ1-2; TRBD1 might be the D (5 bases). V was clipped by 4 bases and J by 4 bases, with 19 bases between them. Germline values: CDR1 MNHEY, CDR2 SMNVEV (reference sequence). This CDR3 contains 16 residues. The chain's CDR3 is CASSSTPGNWPYGYTF. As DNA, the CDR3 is TGTGCCAGCAGTTCCACCCCAGGGAATTGGCCCTATGGCTACACCTTC.

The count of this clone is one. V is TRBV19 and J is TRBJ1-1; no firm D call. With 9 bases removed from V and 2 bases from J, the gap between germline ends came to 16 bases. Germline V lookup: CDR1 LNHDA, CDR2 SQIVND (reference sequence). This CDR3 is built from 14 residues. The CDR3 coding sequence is TGTGCCAGCATCCAACAGTATTCCAACACTGAAGCTTTCTTT. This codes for CASIQQYSNTEAFF.

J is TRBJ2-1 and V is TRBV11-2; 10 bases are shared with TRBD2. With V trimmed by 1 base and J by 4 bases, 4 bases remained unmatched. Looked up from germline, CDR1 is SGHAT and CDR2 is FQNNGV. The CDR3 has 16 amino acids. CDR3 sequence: CASSLGTSGVYNEQFF. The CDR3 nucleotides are TGTGCCAGCAGCTTAGGAACTAGCGGGGTTTACAATGAGCAGTTCTTC.